This entry describes one TCR beta chain. What it binds is unknown. Single viable CD3+CD4+CD8-CD45RO+ cells were sorted as the memory CD4+ T cells. The sample belongs to a study of memory CD4+ T cells and cytomegalovirus serostatus. Study outcomes and limitations: CD4+ memory repertoires contained about 40% of the roughly 160 reported CMV TCRbeta sequences.

The CDR3 sequence is 15 residues long. The V gene lost 1 base and the J gene lost 9 bases, with 16 bases spanning the gap. CDR1 SGHTA and CDR2 FQGNSA come from the germline V gene. Authors' data handling: Out-of-frame sequences were removed, leaving a few million distinct TCRbeta sequences. The assay was immunoSEQ multiplex PCR, and TCRdb's table has in-frame clones only and misses some. The DNA gave D and trimming, while V, J and clone size come from that table. Of 45,000 to 65,000 clones in the sample, around 83% were seen once. This sequence joins TRBV7-2 and TRBJ1-5, with a possible D match to TRBD1 (6 bases). The sequencing input was memory CD4+ T cells from blood. The receptor's source is an adult in good health and CMV-seropositive. As DNA, the CDR3 is TGTGCCAGCAGCTTAGGGCGGGGGCAAGTTGCGCCCCAGCATTTT. This gives the protein CASSLGRGQVAPQHF.